These T cell receptor beta chains were read from a single sample in a study of OX40 agonist ivuxolimab in advanced cancers. Profiling relied on immunoSEQ multiplex PCR, and the TCRdb table lists in-frame clones only, not all of them. The sample includes roughly 83,000 clones, 91% of them seen just once. The sample consisted of CD4+ or CD8+ T cells sorted from blood, taken in a trial of the OX40 agonist ivuxolimab. The source of these receptors is an adult with an advanced solid tumor such as melanoma, head and neck, liver or kidney cancer. CDR3s include the opening cysteine and the closing phenylalanine or tryptophan. D genes are given only for firm matches. For some rows the clone size is stated as once, few or many, or as a class when expanded; others skip it.

d_call clone_size j_call v_call cdr3_aa cdr3_nt
- once TRBJ1-2 TRBV6-1 CASSAGGSYGYTF TGTGCCAGCAGTGCGGGGGGAAGCTATGGCTACACCTTC
- - TRBJ2-2 TRBV28 CASSLNTGELFF TGTGCCAGCAGTTTAAACACCGGGGAGCTGTTTTTT
TRBD2 once TRBJ2-2 TRBV4-1 CASHLAGGRTGELFF TGCGCCAGTCATCTAGCGGGGGGGCGTACCGGGGAGCTGTTTTTT
- - TRBJ1-5 TRBV9 CASGDGGRNQPQHF TGTGCCAGCGGAGATGGGGGGCGCAATCAGCCCCAGCATTTT
- - TRBJ2-4 TRBV6-6 CASSTGYRTRAEYF TGTGCCAGCAGTACGGGGTACAGAACCCGTGCGGAGTACTTC
- - TRBJ2-6 TRBV30 CAWVGLETGANVLTF TGTGCCTGGGTGGGTCTTGAGACTGGGGCCAACGTCCTGACTTTC
TRBD1 - TRBJ1-2 TRBV2 CASRGGTAKNYGYTF TGTGCCAGCAGAGGAGGGACAGCGAAGAACTATGGCTACACCTTC
TRBD1 once TRBJ1-1 TRBV27 CASSFSGQGAEAFF TGTGCCAGCAGTTTCTCGGGACAGGGGGCTGAAGCTTTCTTT
- - TRBJ2-4 TRBV28 CASTPLASAGLAKNIQYF TGTGCCAGCACCCCCCTAGCGTCGGCGGGGTTAGCCAAAAACATTCAGTACTTC
TRBD1 - TRBJ2-5 TRBV27 CASRRTGMGETQYF TGTGCCAGCAGAAGGACAGGGATGGGCGAGACCCAGTACTTC
- - TRBJ2-6 TRBV5-6 CASSDTGSGANVLTF TGTGCCAGCAGCGACACAGGGTCTGGGGCCAACGTCCTGACTTTC
- - TRBJ2-3 TRBV5-8 CASSLSDTQYF TGTGCCAGCAGCTTATCAGATACGCAGTATTTT
- few TRBJ2-1 TRBV30 CAWSSSFNEQFF TGTGCCTGGAGTAGCAGCTTCAATGAGCAGTTCTTC
- - TRBJ1-3 TRBV5-1 CASSSTGINSGNTIYF TGCGCCAGCAGCTCTACAGGGATAAACTCTGGAAACACCATATATTTT
TRBD1 - TRBJ1-1 TRBV6-1 CASSELTGGIKGEAFF TGTGCCAGCAGTGAACTGACAGGGGGGATTAAGGGTGAAGCTTTCTTT
- - TRBJ2-3 TRBV7-9 CASSLGVQYTSTDTQYF TGTGCCAGCAGCTTAGGAGTACAGTATACTAGCACAGATACGCAGTATTTT
- - TRBJ2-1 TRBV4-3 CASSQLWASSYNEQFF TGCGCCAGCAGCCAACTATGGGCCAGCTCCTACAATGAGCAGTTCTTC
- - TRBJ1-2 TRBV27 CASSLIGTNYGYTF TGTGCCAGCAGTTTAATTGGGACTAACTATGGCTACACCTTC
- - TRBJ2-5 TRBV28 CASSLHAGWTQETQYF TGTGCCAGCAGTTTACATGCGGGGTGGACTCAAGAGACCCAGTACTTC
- - TRBJ2-1 TRBV7-2 CASSSPPPGNEQFF TGTGCCAGCAGCTCCCCCCCGCCGGGCAATGAGCAGTTCTTC
- - TRBJ1-3 TRBV11-2 CASSAQEDRGNTIYF TGTGCCAGCAGCGCCCAAGAAGACAGGGGAAACACCATATATTTT
TRBD2 - TRBJ2-1 TRBV15 CATSRELAGFMDEQFF TGTGCCACCAGCAGAGAATTAGCGGGGTTTATGGATGAGCAGTTCTTC
- - TRBJ1-3 TRBV4-2 CASSQDPRRSGNTIYF TGTGCCAGCAGCCAAGATCCGAGGCGTTCTGGAAACACCATATATTTT